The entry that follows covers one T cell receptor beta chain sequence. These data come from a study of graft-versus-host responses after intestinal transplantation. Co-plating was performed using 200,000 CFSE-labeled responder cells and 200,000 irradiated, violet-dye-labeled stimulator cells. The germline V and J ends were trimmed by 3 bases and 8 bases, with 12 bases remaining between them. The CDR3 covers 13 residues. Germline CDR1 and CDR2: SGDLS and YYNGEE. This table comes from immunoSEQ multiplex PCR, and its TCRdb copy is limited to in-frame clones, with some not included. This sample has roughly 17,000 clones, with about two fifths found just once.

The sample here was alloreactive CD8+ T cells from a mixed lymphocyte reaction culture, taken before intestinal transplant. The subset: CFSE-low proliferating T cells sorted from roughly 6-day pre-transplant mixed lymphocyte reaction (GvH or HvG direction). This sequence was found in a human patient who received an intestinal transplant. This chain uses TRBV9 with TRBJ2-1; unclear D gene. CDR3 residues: CASSEDLGYEQFF. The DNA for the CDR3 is TGTGCCAGCAGCGAGGACCTAGGGTATGAGCAGTTCTTC.